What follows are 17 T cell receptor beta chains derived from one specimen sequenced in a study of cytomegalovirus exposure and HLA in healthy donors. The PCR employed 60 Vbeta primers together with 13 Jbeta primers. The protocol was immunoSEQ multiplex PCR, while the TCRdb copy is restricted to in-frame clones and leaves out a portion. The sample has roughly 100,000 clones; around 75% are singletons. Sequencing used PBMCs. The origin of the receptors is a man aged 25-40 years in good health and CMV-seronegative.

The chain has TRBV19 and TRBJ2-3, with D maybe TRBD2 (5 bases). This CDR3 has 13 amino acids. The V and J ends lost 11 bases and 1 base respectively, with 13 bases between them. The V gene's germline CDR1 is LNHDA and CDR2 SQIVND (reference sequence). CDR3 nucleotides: TGTGCCTGCAAGACGGAGGGCACAGATACGCAGTATTTT. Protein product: CACKTEGTDTQYF.

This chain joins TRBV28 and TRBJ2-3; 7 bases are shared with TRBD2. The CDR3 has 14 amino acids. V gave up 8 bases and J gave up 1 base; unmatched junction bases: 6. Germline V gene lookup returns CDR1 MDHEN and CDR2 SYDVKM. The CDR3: CASGAGEGTDTQYF. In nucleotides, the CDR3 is TGTGCCAGCGGGGCGGGAGAGGGCACAGATACGCAGTATTTT.

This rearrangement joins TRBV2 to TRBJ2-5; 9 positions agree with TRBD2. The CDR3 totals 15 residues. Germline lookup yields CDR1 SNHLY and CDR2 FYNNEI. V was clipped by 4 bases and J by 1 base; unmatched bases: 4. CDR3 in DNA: TGTGCCAGCAGTGCCCTAGCGGGGTCCCAAGAGACCCAGTACTTC. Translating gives CASSALAGSQETQYF.

In DNA, the CDR3 is TGTGCCAGCAGCCCGACAGGTATCGAGCAGTACTTC. The encoded protein is CASSPTGIEQYF. The chain has TRBV7-2 and TRBJ2-7; TRBD1 is a possible D gene (6 bases). Germline loops: CDR1 SGHTA, CDR2 FQGNSA. The CDR3 sequence is 12 residues long. Trimming stripped 5 bases from V and 6 bases from J, with 11 bases between. Looking up the rest from reference TRBV7-2 and TRBJ2-7 gives the full variable domain: GAGVSQSPSNKVTEKGKDVELRCDPISGHTALYWYRQSLGQGLEFLIYFQGNSAPDKSGLPSDRFSAERTGGSVSTLTIQRTQQEDSAVYLCASSPTGIEQYFGPGTRLTVT.

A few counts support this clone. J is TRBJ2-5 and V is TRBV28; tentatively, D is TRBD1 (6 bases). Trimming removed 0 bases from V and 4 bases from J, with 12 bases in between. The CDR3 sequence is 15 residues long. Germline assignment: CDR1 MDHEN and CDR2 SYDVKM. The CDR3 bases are TGTGCCAGCAGTTTATGGGGGGCCCAGGGAGAGACCCAGTACTTC. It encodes CASSLWGAQGETQYF.

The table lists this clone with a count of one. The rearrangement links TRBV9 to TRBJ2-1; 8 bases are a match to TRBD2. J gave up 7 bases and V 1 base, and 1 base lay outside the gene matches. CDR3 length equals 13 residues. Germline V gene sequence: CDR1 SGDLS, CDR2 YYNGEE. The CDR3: CASSVSGSNEQFF. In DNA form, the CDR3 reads TGTGCCAGCAGCGTAAGCGGGAGTAATGAGCAGTTCTTC. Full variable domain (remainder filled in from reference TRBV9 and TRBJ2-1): DSGVTQTPKHLITATGQRVTLRCSPRSGDLSVYWYQQSLDQGLQFLIQYYNGEERAKGNILERFSAQQFPDLHSELNLSSLELGDSALYFCASSVSGSNEQFFGPGTRLTVL.

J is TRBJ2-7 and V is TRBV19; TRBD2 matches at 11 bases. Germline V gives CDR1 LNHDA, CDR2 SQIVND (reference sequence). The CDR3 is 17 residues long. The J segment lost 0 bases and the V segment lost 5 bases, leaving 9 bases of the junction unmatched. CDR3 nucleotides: TGTGCCAGTAGTCCCTCGGGACTAGCGGTTACCTCCTACGAGCAGTACTTC. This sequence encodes CASSPSGLAVTSYEQYF.

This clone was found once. CDR3 sequence: CASSREGRSGSYEQYF. The CDR3 nucleotides read TGTGCCAGCAGCAGGGAGGGGCGCTCGGGGTCCTACGAGCAGTACTTC. The chain carries TRBV9 and TRBJ2-7; 7 bases align to TRBD2. Germline values: CDR1 SGDLS, CDR2 YYNGEE. The CDR3 consists of 16 residues. Unmatched junction bases numbered 11, after V lost 4 bases and J lost 1 base. Based on the CDR3 plus reference TRBV9 and TRBJ2-7, the full variable domain is DSGVTQTPKHLITATGQRVTLRCSPRSGDLSVYWYQQSLDQGLQFLIQYYNGEERAKGNILERFSAQQFPDLHSELNLSSLELGDSALYFCASSREGRSGSYEQYFGPGTRLTVT.

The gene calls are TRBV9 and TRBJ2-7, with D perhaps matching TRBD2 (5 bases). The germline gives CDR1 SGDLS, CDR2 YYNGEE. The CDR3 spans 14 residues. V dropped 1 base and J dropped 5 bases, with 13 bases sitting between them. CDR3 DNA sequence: TGTGCCAGCAGCGTATCGGGATTCCTCGACGAGCAGTACTTC. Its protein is CASSVSGFLDEQYF.

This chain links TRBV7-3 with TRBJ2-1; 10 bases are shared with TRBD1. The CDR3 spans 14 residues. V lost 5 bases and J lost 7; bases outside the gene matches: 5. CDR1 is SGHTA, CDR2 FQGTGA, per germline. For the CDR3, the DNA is TGTGCCAGCAGCCCCCGACAGGGGGCAAATGAGCAGTTCTTC. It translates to CASSPRQGANEQFF.

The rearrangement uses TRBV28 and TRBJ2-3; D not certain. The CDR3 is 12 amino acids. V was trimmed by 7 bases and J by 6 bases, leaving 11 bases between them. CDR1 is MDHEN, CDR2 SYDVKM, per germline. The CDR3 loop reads CASNQLPDTQYF. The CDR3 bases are TGTGCCAGCAATCAACTACCCGATACGCAGTATTTT.

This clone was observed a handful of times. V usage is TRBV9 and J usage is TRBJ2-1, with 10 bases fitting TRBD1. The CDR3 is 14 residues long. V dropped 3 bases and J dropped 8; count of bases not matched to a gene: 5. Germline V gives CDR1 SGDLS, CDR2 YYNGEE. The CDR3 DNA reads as TGTGCCAGCAGCGCGGACAGGGGGATTCATGAGCAGTTCTTC. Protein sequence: CASSADRGIHEQFF.

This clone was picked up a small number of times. The CDR3 DNA reads as TGTGCCAGCAGCCCGGGGGACGGGAGTGAGCAGTTCTTC. It encodes CASSPGDGSEQFF. The chain uses TRBV7-3 and TRBJ2-1; D might be TRBD2 (6 bases). V lost 5 bases, J lost 9 bases, and 14 bases lay in between. The germline V gene has CDR1 SGHTA and CDR2 FQGTGA. The CDR3 runs 13 residues.

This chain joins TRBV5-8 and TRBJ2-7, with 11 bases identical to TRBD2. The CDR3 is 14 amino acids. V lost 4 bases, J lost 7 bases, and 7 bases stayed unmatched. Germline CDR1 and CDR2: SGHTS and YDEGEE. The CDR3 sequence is CASSVGLAAVEQYF. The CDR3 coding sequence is TGTGCCAGCAGCGTGGGACTAGCGGCCGTAGAGCAGTACTTC.

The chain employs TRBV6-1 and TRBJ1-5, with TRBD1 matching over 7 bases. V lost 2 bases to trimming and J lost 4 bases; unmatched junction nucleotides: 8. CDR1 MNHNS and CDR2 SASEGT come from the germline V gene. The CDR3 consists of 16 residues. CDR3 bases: TGTGCCAGCAGTGAACTGGCAGGGGGAATGAATCAGCCCCAGCATTTT. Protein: CASSELAGGMNQPQHF.

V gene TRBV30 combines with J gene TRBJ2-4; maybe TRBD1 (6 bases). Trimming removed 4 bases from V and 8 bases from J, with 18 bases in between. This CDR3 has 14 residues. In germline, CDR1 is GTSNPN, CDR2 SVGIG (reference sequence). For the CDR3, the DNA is TGTGCCTGGAACCAGGGGCGAATTTCGGACATTCAGTACTTC. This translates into CAWNQGRISDIQYF. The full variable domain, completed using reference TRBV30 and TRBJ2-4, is SQTIHQWPATLVQPVGSPLSLECTVEGTSNPNLYWYRQAAGRGLQLLFYSVGIGQISSEVPQNLSASRPQDRQFILSSKKLLLSDSGFYLCAWNQGRISDIQYFGAGTRLSVL.

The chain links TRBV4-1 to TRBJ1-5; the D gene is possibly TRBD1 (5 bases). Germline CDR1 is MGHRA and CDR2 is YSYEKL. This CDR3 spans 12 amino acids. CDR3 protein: CAPGLGGWPQHF. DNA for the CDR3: TGCGCACCAGGGCTCGGGGGATGGCCCCAGCATTTT.